Each of the 20 T cell receptor beta chains below was sequenced from the same sample in a study of T cells in Graves' hyperthyroidism and ophthalmopathy. Amplified TCR beta CDR3 regions derived from RNA transcripts. A set of HTBI primers served as the primers for a first-round RT-PCR of the TCR CDR3. TCRdb called the multiplex PCR reads again in MiXCR, with one record for every CDR3 protein. The sample contains a few hundred thousand distinct CDR3 sequences, approximately 13% of which appear only once. Material: blood. All receptors derive from a man aged 25-45 years with Graves' hyperthyroidism that later progressed to Graves' ophthalmopathy.

The V call is TRBV19, the J call TRBJ1-6; a weak D match, TRBD1 (6 bases). Trimming removed 8 bases at V and 0 bases at J, with 20 bases between. Per germline, CDR1 LNHDA and CDR2 SQIVND (reference sequence). This CDR3 contains 18 residues. DNA of the CDR3: TGTGCCAGTCGAAATCGGACAGCCACTCGCTCCTATAATTCACCCCTCCACTTT. This encodes CASRNRTATRSYNSPLHF.

In this sample, this clonotype turned up many times. The J gene is TRBJ1-1, the V gene TRBV6-7; a weak D match, TRBD1 (5 bases). TRBV6-7 is an ORF, and what it does is uncertain. V lost 4 bases and J 1 base, leaving 10 bases between the germline ends. The CDR3 runs to 14 residues. The CDR3 DNA sequence: TGTGCCAGCAGTTTCAAGACAGAGAACACTGAAGCTTTCTTT. This gives the protein CASSFKTENTEAFF.

The table lists this clonotype with many counts. This rearrangement joins TRBV5-1 to TRBJ2-3, with 15 positions matching TRBD2. In germline, CDR1 is SGHRS, CDR2 YFSETQ. Trimming at V came to 3 bases and at J to 6 bases, leaving 8 bases not matched to a gene. CDR3 length: 17 residues. The CDR3 sequence: CASSSGLAGGGSDTQYF. CDR3 sequence (DNA): TGCGCCAGCAGCTCGGGACTAGCGGGGGGCGGTTCGGATACGCAGTATTTT. Supplemented by reference TRBV5-1 and TRBJ2-3, the full variable domain reads KAGVTQTPRYLIKTRGQQVTLSCSPISGHRSVSWYQQTPGQGLQFLFEYFSETQRNKGNFPGRFSGRQFSNSRSEMNVSTLELGDSALYLCASSSGLAGGGSDTQYFGPGTRLTVL.

V is TRBV10-3 and J is TRBJ2-7; 7 positions agree with TRBD1. The V and J ends lost 0 bases and 4 bases, in that order; junction bases with no gene match: 0. Per the germline V gene, CDR1 is ENHRY and CDR2 is SYGVKD. The CDR3 sequence is 13 residues long. CDR3 in DNA: TGTGCCATCAGTGAGTCGACAGGGTACGAGCAGTACTTC. It encodes CAISESTGYEQYF.

At least ten counts were recorded for this clonotype. The chain is built from TRBV12-3 or TRBV12-4 and TRBJ1-5, with a tentative D call TRBD1 (5 bases). V was pared by 5 bases and J by 1 base, with 15 bases between. The length of the CDR3 is 16 residues. DNA of the CDR3: TGTGCCAGCAGTCCCGGGACCTCTAGAAGCAATCAGCCCCAGCATTTT. Encoded protein: CASSPGTSRSNQPQHF.

Concerning this clonotype itself: A much larger clone is a single base away; this may be a read error. V usage is TRBV24-1 and J usage is TRBJ1-6; D may be TRBD1 (5 bases). This CDR3 has 15 residues. Germline lookup yields CDR1 KGHDR and CDR2 SFDVKD. In nucleotides, the CDR3 is TGTGCCACCAGTGATTCCCGGGGGGGAGATTCACCCCCCCACTTT. Protein: CATSDSRGGDSPPHF.

This clonotype was detected many times. J is TRBJ2-3 and V is TRBV7-9; unclear D gene. Trimming removed 5 bases from V and 4 bases from J, with 16 bases in between. Looked up from germline, CDR1 is SEHNR and CDR2 is FQNEAQ (reference sequence). The CDR3 runs to 15 residues. The CDR3 here is CASSPLKEPSDTQYF. The CDR3 DNA is TGTGCCAGCAGCCCATTAAAGGAACCCTCAGATACGCAGTATTTT.

This chain joins TRBV5-1 and TRBJ1-2; 8 nucleotides match TRBD1. The length of the CDR3 is 13 residues. The trim removed 4 bases at V and 7 bases at J, leaving 6 bases unmatched. The V gene's germline CDR1 is SGHRS and CDR2 YFSETQ. The CDR3 DNA reads as TGCGCCAGCAGCACTGGACAGGGTTTTGGCTACACCTTC. Encoded protein: CASSTGQGFGYTF.

This clonotype was detected only a few times. DNA for the CDR3: TGTGCCAGCCCTTGGACCCCAGGGGGCGCTGGGGCCAACGTCCTGACTTTC. Translation: CASPWTPGGAGANVLTF. The gene calls are TRBV7-9 and TRBJ2-6; 8 bases map to TRBD1. The germline V gene encodes CDR1 SEHNR and CDR2 FQNEAQ (reference sequence). CDR3 length: 17 amino acids. Unmatched junction bases numbered 11, after V lost 8 bases and J lost 2 bases. The full variable domain, with the rest looked up from reference TRBV7-9 and TRBJ2-6, is DTGVSQNPRHKITKRGQNVTFRCDPISEHNRLYWYRQTLGQGPEFLTYFQNEAQLEKSRLLSDRFSAERPKGSFSTLEIQRTEQGDSAMYLCASPWTPGGAGANVLTFGAGSRLTVL.

Worth noting for this clonotype: The junction shows a germline mismatch at one end, possibly a read error. The chain recombines TRBV18 with TRBJ2-3; 8 positions match TRBD1. In germline, CDR1 is KGHSH, CDR2 LQKENI. This CDR3 contains 14 residues. CDR3 nucleotide sequence: TGTGCCAGCTCACTACAGGGGGAGACAGTTACGCAGTATTTT. It codes for CASSLQGETVTQYF.

This clonotype turned up a few times. The V gene is TRBV4-1, the J gene TRBJ1-2; tentatively, D is TRBD1 (6 bases). The CDR3 is 13 amino acids. Germline loops: CDR1 MGHRA, CDR2 YSYEKL. V dropped 2 bases and J dropped 7 bases, with 11 bases sitting between them. The CDR3 region is CASSQPQGSGYTF. In nucleotides, the CDR3 is TGCGCCAGCAGCCAACCCCAGGGGAGTGGCTACACCTTC.

Note on this clonotype: Compared with germline, one end of the junction differs, possibly owing to a read error. The chain links TRBV6-1 to TRBJ2-1, with D possibly being TRBD1 or TRBD2 (6 bases each). The germline gives CDR1 MNHNS, CDR2 SASEGT. This CDR3 has 11 residues. The CDR3 protein is CATVGGVEQYF. The CDR3 nucleotides are TGTGCCACCGTGGGGGGCGTTGAGCAGTATTTC.

This sequence joins TRBV5-6 and TRBJ1-5; no clear D gene. From germline, CDR1 is SGHDT and CDR2 YYEEEE. CDR3 size: 14 residues. V lost 3 bases, J lost 3 bases, and 10 bases lay in between. The CDR3 reads CASSSDLDNQPQHF. The CDR3 DNA reads TGTGCCAGCAGCTCGGACCTAGACAATCAGCCCCAGCATTTT.

This clonotype has at least ten counts. The genes are TRBV7-9 and TRBJ2-1, with D possibly matching TRBD1 (5 bases). The germline V and J ends were trimmed by 5 bases and 5 bases, with 10 bases remaining between them. Per the germline V gene, CDR1 is SEHNR and CDR2 is FQNEAQ (reference sequence). CDR3 length: 13 residues. This CDR3 is CASSPRVNNEQFF. In DNA, the CDR3 is TGTGCCAGCAGCCCCAGGGTCAACAATGAGCAGTTCTTC.

This clonotype was observed a few times. V usage is TRBV9 and J usage is TRBJ1-1; 8 bases line up with TRBD1. CDR1 SGDLS and CDR2 YYNGEE come from the germline V gene. The CDR3 sequence is 13 residues long. The V segment lost 4 bases and the J segment 11 bases; nucleotides outside the gene matches: 10. The CDR3 DNA sequence: TGTGCCAGCAGCACACGACAGGGGAGTAACGCTTTCTTT. It codes for CASSTRQGSNAFF.

V usage is TRBV11-3 and J usage is TRBJ2-2; tentatively, D is TRBD2 (7 bases). V shed 1 base and J shed 4 bases, with 19 bases lying between them. CDR1 SGHNT and CDR2 YENEEA come from the germline V gene. This CDR3 spans 18 amino acids. CDR3 nucleotides: TGTGCCAGCAGCTTAGGTATCACGGGGGGCCGGATCACCGGGGAGCTGTTTTTT. It yields the protein CASSLGITGGRITGELFF.

This clonotype was recorded a few times. The chain has TRBV6-5 and TRBJ1-6; D possibly corresponds to TRBD1 (5 bases). The CDR3 runs to 13 residues. Germline values: CDR1 MNHEY, CDR2 SVGAGI. Deletions cut 2 bases from V and 10 bases from J, with 9 bases between. The chain's CDR3 is CASSYGGVSPLHF. As DNA, the CDR3 is TGTGCCAGCAGTTACGGAGGGGTCTCACCCCTCCACTTT.

This clonotype was counted at least ten times. The CDR3 spells CASSEGLAGTYNEQFF. Here the CDR3 DNA reads TGTGCCAGCAGTGAGGGACTAGCGGGGACCTACAATGAGCAGTTCTTC. The rearrangement joins TRBV28 to TRBJ2-1; 13 bases agree with TRBD2. Germline V gene sequence: CDR1 MDHEN, CDR2 SYDVKM. The CDR3 is made up of 16 amino acids. V lost 5 bases, J lost 2 bases, and 3 bases stayed unmatched.

This clonotype was observed at least ten times. The gene calls are TRBV28 and TRBJ1-2, with TRBD1 as a possible D gene (6 bases). Germline V gene data show CDR1 as MDHEN and CDR2 as SYDVKM. V was shortened by 2 bases and J by 1 base, with 17 bases between the two germline ends. The CDR3 loop spans 17 amino acids. The CDR3 region is CASSLSYAGTYNYGYTF. The CDR3 DNA reads as TGTGCCAGCAGTTTAAGTTACGCCGGGACATATAACTATGGCTACACCTTC.

This chain uses TRBV4-1 with TRBJ2-3, with D possibly called TRBD1 or TRBD2 (5 bases each). In germline, CDR1 is MGHRA, CDR2 YSYEKL. V dropped 0 bases and J dropped 4 bases, with 17 bases sitting between them. The CDR3 sequence is 17 residues long. CDR3 residues: CASSQEGRAGFADTQYF. The CDR3 coding sequence is TGCGCCAGCAGCCAAGAAGGGCGGGCAGGGTTTGCAGATACGCAGTATTTT.